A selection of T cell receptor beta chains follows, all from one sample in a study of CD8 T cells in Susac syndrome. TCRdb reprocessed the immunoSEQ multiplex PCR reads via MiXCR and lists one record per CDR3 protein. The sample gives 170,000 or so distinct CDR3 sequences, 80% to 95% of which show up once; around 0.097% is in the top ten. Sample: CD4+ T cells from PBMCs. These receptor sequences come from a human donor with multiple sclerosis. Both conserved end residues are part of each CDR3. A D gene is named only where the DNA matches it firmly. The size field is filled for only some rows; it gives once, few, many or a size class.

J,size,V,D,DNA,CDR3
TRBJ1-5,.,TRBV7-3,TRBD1,TGTGCCAGCAGCTTAACTCCACTCGGGACAGAAAATCAGCCCCAGCATTTT,CASSLTPLGTENQPQHF
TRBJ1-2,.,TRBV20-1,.,TGCAGTGGGGGTAGTTGGGGGCGAGGCTACACCTTC,CSGGSWGRGYTF
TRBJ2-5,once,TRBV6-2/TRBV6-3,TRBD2,TGTGCCAGCAGAACGGGAGCGGGGCAGGAGACCCAGTACTTC,CASRTGAGQETQYF
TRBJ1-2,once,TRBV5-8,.,TGTGCCAGCAGCGCCCAATGGGGGGGAGAATATGGCTACACCTTC,CASSAQWGGEYGYTF
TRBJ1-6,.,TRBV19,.,TGTGCCAGTAGTGCTTTACAGGATCTCTCCTATAATTCACCCCTCCACTTT,CASSALQDLSYNSPLHF
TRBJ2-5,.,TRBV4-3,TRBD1,TGCGCCAGCAGCCAATCATGGACAGGACAAGAGACCCAGTACTTC,CASSQSWTGQETQYF
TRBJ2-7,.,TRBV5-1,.,TGCGCCAGCAGCCTCATGGGGGGCACGGCCTACGAGCAGTACTTC,CASSLMGGTAYEQYF
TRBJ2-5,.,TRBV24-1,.,TGTGCCACCAGTGAACTCGGGACGGCGCAAGAGACCCAGTACTTC,CATSELGTAQETQYF
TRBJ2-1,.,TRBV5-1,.,TGCGCCAGCGGTTTGGGTTCCTACAATGAGCAGTTCTTC,CASGLGSYNEQFF
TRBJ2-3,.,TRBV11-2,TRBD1,TGTGCCAGCAGCTCGGGACAGGGGGCGGCAGATACGCAGTATTTT,CASSSGQGAADTQYF
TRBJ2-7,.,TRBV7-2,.,TGTGCCAGCAGCCTTCAGGTCTCCAAGGGCTACGAGCAGTACTTC,CASSLQVSKGYEQYF
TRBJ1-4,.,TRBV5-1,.,TGCGCCAGCAGCTTGGCCAAGGCAGGAGGGGAAAAACTGTTTTTT,CASSLAKAGGEKLFF
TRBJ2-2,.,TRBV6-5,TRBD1,TGTGCCAGCAGTTCCCACGGACAGGGGATGAACACCGGGGAGCTGTTTTTT,CASSSHGQGMNTGELFF
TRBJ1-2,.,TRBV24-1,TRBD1,TGTGCCACCAGTGAACGGGACAGGGTCCATGGCTACACCTTC,CATSERDRVHGYTF
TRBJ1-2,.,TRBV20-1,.,TGCAGTGCTAGAGATTTCCGGGGCACGGTTAACTATGGCTACACCTTC,CSARDFRGTVNYGYTF
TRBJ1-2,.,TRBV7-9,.,TGTGCCAGCAGCCTAGGGGCAGAAAACTATGGCTACACCTTC,CASSLGAENYGYTF
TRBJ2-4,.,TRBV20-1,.,TGCAGTGCTACCGGGACAGCCAAAAACATTCAGTACTTC,CSATGTAKNIQYF
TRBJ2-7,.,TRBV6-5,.,TGTGCCAGCAGTTACGGGCAGGGGATGGGCGAGCAGTACTTC,CASSYGQGMGEQYF
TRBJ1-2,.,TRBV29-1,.,TGCAGCGTGGAAAGCTACGGCTACACCTTC,CSVESYGYTF
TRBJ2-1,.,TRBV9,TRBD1,TGTGCCAGCAGCGTAAGCCATTTCCCCGTGGGACAGCCCTACAATGAGCAGTTCTTC,CASSVSHFPVGQPYNEQFF
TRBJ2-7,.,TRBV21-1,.,TGTGCCAGCAGCAAAGACGGGACGGTATCCTACGAGCAGTACTTC,CASSKDGTVSYEQYF
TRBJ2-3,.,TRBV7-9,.,TGTGCCAGCAGCAGAGCGGCGGGCACAGATACGCAGTATTTT,CASSRAAGTDTQYF
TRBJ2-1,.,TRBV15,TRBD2,TGTGCCACCAGCACTAGCGGGCCTTCCTACAATGAGCAGTTCTTC,CATSTSGPSYNEQFF
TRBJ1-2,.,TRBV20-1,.,TGCAGTGCTAGGGGGATTCCCTATGGCTACACCTTC,CSARGIPYGYTF
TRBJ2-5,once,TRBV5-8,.,TGTGCCAGGAACAGACAAGAGACCCAGTACTTC,CARNRQETQYF
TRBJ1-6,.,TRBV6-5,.,TGTGCCAGCAGCTTACAGGGAAACCAATCACCCCTCCACTTT,CASSLQGNQSPLHF
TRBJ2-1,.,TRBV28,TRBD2,TGTGCCAGCGTCCCTAGCGGGAGGGTTAATGAGCAGTTCTTC,CASVPSGRVNEQFF
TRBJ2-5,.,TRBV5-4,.,TGTGCCAGCAGCGCCCAGGGGCCAGGAGAGACCCAGTACTTC,CASSAQGPGETQYF
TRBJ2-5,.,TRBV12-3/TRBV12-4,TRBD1,TGTGCCAGCACCCCCGACAGGGCTAAGACCCAGTACTTC,CASTPDRAKTQYF
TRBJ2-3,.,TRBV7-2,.,TGTGCCAGCGCTAGATATGGGACCACTAGCACAGATACGCAGTATTTT,CASARYGTTSTDTQYF
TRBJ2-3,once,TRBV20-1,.,TGCAGTGCTAGAGAGGGCTTGCGGAACAGACGCACAGATACGCAGTATTTT,CSAREGLRNRRTDTQYF
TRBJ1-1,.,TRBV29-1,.,TGCAGCGTTGCTGGCAGCCAGAACACTGAAGCTTTCTTT,CSVAGSQNTEAFF
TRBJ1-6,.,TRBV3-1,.,TGTGCCAGCAGCCAAGCGCGGGAAGGGCAGCGTTCACCCCTCCACTTT,CASSQAREGQRSPLHF
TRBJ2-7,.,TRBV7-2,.,TGTGCCAGCAGCACGCGGACAGAGACCTACGAGCAGTACTTC,CASSTRTETYEQYF
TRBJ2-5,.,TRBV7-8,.,TGTGCCAGCAGCCCAGGGGGGCGGGTAGAGGCCCAGTACTTC,CASSPGGRVEAQYF